This T cell receptor (beta chain) was retrieved from a study of OX40 agonist ivuxolimab in advanced cancers. Assay: immunoSEQ multiplex PCR; the TCRdb copy retains only in-frame clones and omits some. The repertoire includes tens of thousands of clones, around nine tenths of them detected once, and approximately 0.72% sits in the top ten. Germline assignment: CDR1 GTSNPN and CDR2 SVGIG (reference sequence). This CDR3 comprises 11 residues. Trimming shortened V by 7 bases and J by 7 bases, and 13 bases separated the two germline ends. There are a few counts of this clone. Here the sequenced sample was CD4+ or CD8+ T cells sorted from blood, taken in a trial of the OX40 agonist ivuxolimab. The rearrangement links TRBV30 to TRBJ1-1; D not certain. This receptor was identified in an adult with an advanced solid tumor such as melanoma, head and neck, liver or kidney cancer. CDR3 bases: TGTGCCTCCACCCCCTCGAATGAAGCTTTCTTT. It specifies CASTPSNEAFF.